This T cell receptor beta chain stems from a study of T-cell reconstitution after alpha-beta-depleted transplantation in children. Study-wide points: TCRbeta diversity was high at day 60 in some patients (a result of surviving recipient T cells and thymic progenitors). Approximately two months post-transplant, alpha-beta T cells reportedly originated from several hundred expanded graft clones.

Construction of the TCRbeta library involved unique molecular identifiers. TCRdb recomputed calls from the PCR reads with MiXCR, one row per CDR3 protein. The sample includes 550,000 to 800,000 distinct CDR3 sequences, approximately 14% of them seen just once. Germline V gene sequence: CDR1 MGHRA, CDR2 YSYEKL. The CDR3 loop spans 18 amino acids. V dropped 0 bases and J dropped 5; count of bases not matched to a gene: 13. This clonotype was seen only a few times. Its antigen is unknown. This clonotype originated in a girl under 10 years old with congenital amegakaryocytic thrombocytopenia, due to receive a stem cell transplant. Sequences were derived from PBMCs, sampled before TCRalphabeta/CD19-depleted stem cell transplant. The chain recombines TRBV4-1 with TRBJ2-3, with TRBD1 matching over 8 bases. The CDR3 spells CASSQDTRTGMFRDTQYF. CDR3 nucleotide sequence: TGCGCCAGCAGCCAAGATACGAGGACAGGGATGTTTAGAGATACGCAGTATTTT.